The next 25 T cell receptor beta chains were all read from a single sample in a study of blood T cells in healthy people across ages. The use of a sample-barcoded 5' primer and a J-beta primer mix characterized a second PCR of roughly 6 to 11 cycles. From the 5' RACE reads, TCRdb called clonotypes with MiXCR, one entry per CDR3 protein. The sample includes some 550,000 distinct CDR3 sequences, roughly 48% of them seen just once. Sequencing was done on a sample of blood. Every receptor here comes from an older man in good health.

The rearrangement links TRBV7-8 to TRBJ1-1; D possibly corresponds to TRBD1 (6 bases). The CDR3 runs to 13 residues. V shed 5 bases and J shed 5 bases, with 12 bases lying between them. Germline-derived CDR1 and CDR2 are SGHVS and FQNEAQ. The CDR3 bases are TGTGCCAGCAGCCACCAGGGGCCTACTGAAGCTTTCTTT. Its protein is CASSHQGPTEAFF.

This clonotype was seen only a few times. The chain carries TRBV4-3 and TRBJ1-4, with 8 bases that match TRBD1. CDR3 length: 16 residues. Germline V CDR1 and CDR2: LGHNA, YSLEER. Germline trimming cut 4 bases from V and 3 bases from J; bases unmatched to any gene: 7. The CDR3 bases are TGCGCCAGCAGCCCCAGGACAGGGCTTCCTAATGAAAAACTGTTTTTT. It encodes CASSPRTGLPNEKLFF.

The rearrangement links TRBV4-2 to TRBJ1-6, with 7 bases matching TRBD1. Trimming cost V 3 bases and J 0 bases; bases outside gene matches: 14. CDR3 size: 20 residues. CDR1 is LGHNA and CDR2 is YNFKEQ in the germline V gene. The CDR3 nucleotides are TGTGCCAGCAGCCATGGCACAGGGGCGACAACTCGCTCCTATAATTCACCCCTCCACTTT. Protein product: CASSHGTGATTRSYNSPLHF.

The gene calls are TRBV20-1 and TRBJ2-2; 11 bases line up with TRBD2. Germline V CDR1 and CDR2: DFQATT, SNEGSKA (reference sequence). The CDR3 is 14 residues long. V lost 5 bases and J lost 5; bases outside the gene matches: 4. CDR3 residues: CSAGTSGRTGELFF. Written as DNA, the CDR3 is TGCAGTGCTGGAACTAGCGGGAGAACCGGGGAGCTGTTTTTT.

This clonotype was found a few times. The chain has TRBV12-3 or TRBV12-4 and TRBJ2-5, with 7 nucleotides matching TRBD2. The CDR3 consists of 14 residues. Trimming cost V 3 bases and J 5 bases; bases outside gene matches: 6. The CDR3 reads CASSFNGRRETQYF. DNA of the CDR3: TGTGCCAGCAGTTTCAACGGGAGGAGGGAGACCCAGTACTTC.

This clonotype showed up just once. The V and J genes are TRBV20-1 and TRBJ2-1, with TRBD2 matching over 9 bases. The CDR3 runs to 17 residues. Germline V gives CDR1 DFQATT, CDR2 SNEGSKA (reference sequence). Trimming took 3 bases from V and 1 from J; bases not matched to a gene: 10. The CDR3 nucleotides read TGCAGTGCTAGTTTAGCGGGAGATTCGGGTTCCTACAATGAGCAGTTCTTC. Translated, it gives CSASLAGDSGSYNEQFF.

In nucleotides, the CDR3 is TGTGCCAGCAGTTACCGCCCCACAGGGCTTGGCACAGATACGCAGTATTTT. As protein: CASSYRPTGLGTDTQYF. V and J are TRBV6-2 or TRBV6-3 and TRBJ2-3; TRBD1 might be the D (6 bases). Germline V gives CDR1 MNHEY, CDR2 SVGEGT. V gave up 2 bases and J gave up 1 base, with 16 bases separating them. The CDR3 is made up of 17 amino acids.

The genes are TRBV5-1 and TRBJ2-1; D is possibly TRBD1 or TRBD2 (6 bases each). The CDR3 consists of 16 residues. Trimming cost V 4 bases and J 5 bases, with 19 bases left between them. Germline CDR1 SGHRS, CDR2 YFSETQ. CDR3: CASSRGGRLEDNEQFF. CDR3 DNA sequence: TGCGCCAGCAGCCGTGGGGGCAGACTAGAGGACAATGAGCAGTTCTTC.

This clonotype was observed a handful of times. V is TRBV7-9 and J is TRBJ2-1; a weak D match, TRBD2 (6 bases). Trimming took off 1 base at V and 6 bases at J, with 10 bases between the two ends. This CDR3 contains 14 residues. Germline lookup yields CDR1 SEHNR and CDR2 FQNEAQ (reference sequence). The CDR3 nucleotides read TGTGCCAGCAGCTTAGTCGGACTACTCAATGAGCAGTTCTTC. It is translated as CASSLVGLLNEQFF.

In this sample, this clonotype turned up a few times. The chain combines TRBV7-2 with TRBJ1-1, with D perhaps matching TRBD1 (6 bases). CDR1 is SGHTA, CDR2 FQGNSA, per germline. Trimming took off 5 bases at V and 4 bases at J, with 14 bases between the two ends. There are 14 residues in the CDR3. The CDR3 region is CASSATGLGTEAFF. CDR3 nucleotide sequence: TGTGCCAGCAGCGCAACAGGGTTGGGCACTGAAGCTTTCTTT.

The chain is built from TRBV18 and TRBJ1-1, with D perhaps matching TRBD1 (6 bases). Trimming removed 4 bases from V and 0 bases from J, with 12 bases in between. Germline CDR1 reads KGHSH; CDR2 reads LQKENI. This CDR3 comprises 15 residues. The CDR3 is CASSQDSLMNTEAFF. CDR3 sequence (DNA): TGTGCCAGCTCACAGGACAGCCTAATGAACACTGAAGCTTTCTTT.

V is TRBV7-9 and J is TRBJ2-7; D may correspond to TRBD1 or TRBD2 (5 bases each). TRBJ2-4 explains the end of the DNA better; the J call may be wrong. The CDR3 is 16 amino acids. The germline V gene has CDR1 SEHNR and CDR2 FQNEAQ (reference sequence). The CDR3 spells CASSLQQAGELNIQYF. The CDR3 DNA follows: TGTGCCAGCAGCTTACAACAGGCTGGGGAGTTAAACATTCAGTACTTC.

About this clonotype itself: A read error may explain this, as a much larger clone is one base away. This sequence joins TRBV29-1 and TRBJ2-7; D unresolved. Germline V gene data show CDR1 as SQVTM and CDR2 as ANQGSEA. V gave up 0 bases and J gave up 5 bases, with 11 bases separating them. The CDR3 loop spans 13 amino acids. The DNA of the CDR3 is TGCAGCGTTGAAGATCCGGTGTCGAACGAGCAGTACTTC. Protein sequence: CSVEDPVSNEQYF.

J is TRBJ2-4 and V is TRBV2; 7 nucleotides align to TRBD2. The DNA end is a closer match to TRBJ2-7, so the J assignment may be wrong. The CDR3 has 15 residues. Germline V gene data show CDR1 as SNHLY and CDR2 as FYNNEI. CDR3 sequence (DNA): TGTGCCAGCAGTGAATCTCCAGCGGGGTTCTACGAGCAGTACTTC. Its translation is CASSESPAGFYEQYF.

The genes are TRBV5-1 and TRBJ2-3; D may be TRBD1 (6 bases). Trimming took 1 base from V and 2 from J, leaving 17 bases between them. The CDR3 runs 17 residues. Germline V lookup: CDR1 SGHRS, CDR2 YFSETQ. The CDR3 is CASSLSLSGASTDTQYF. In DNA form, the CDR3 reads TGCGCCAGCAGCTTGTCTTTATCAGGGGCTTCCACAGATACGCAGTATTTT.

A remark on this clonotype: One end of the junction does not line up with germline, which may come from a read error. The V and J genes are TRBV5-4 and TRBJ1-5; D possibly corresponds to TRBD1 (5 bases). The CDR3 length is 14 residues. Germline lookup yields CDR1 SGHNT and CDR2 YYREEE (reference sequence). The DNA for the CDR3 is TGTGCCAGCAGCTCGCGTGGGGCCAATCGGCCCCAGCATTTT. It encodes CASSSRGANRPQHF.

This clonotype has a handful of counts. The chain links TRBV10-3 to TRBJ1-2, with D tentatively TRBD1 (5 bases). V lost 4 bases to trimming and J lost 4 bases, with 16 bases between them. The CDR3 is 15 residues long. Germline V gene sequence: CDR1 ENHRY, CDR2 SYGVKD. The CDR3 reads CAISGYSGQGYGYTF. In DNA, the CDR3 is TGTGCCATCAGTGGATATTCAGGCCAGGGCTATGGCTACACCTTC.

A few counts support this clonotype. The gene calls are TRBV9 and TRBJ1-2; tentative D call: TRBD1 (5 bases). This CDR3 is built from 16 residues. CDR1 is SGDLS, CDR2 YYNGEE, per germline. V was cut by 4 bases and J by 3 bases, with 19 bases left in between. This CDR3 is CASSFGGAWIDYGYTF. The CDR3 DNA reads as TGTGCCAGCAGCTTTGGCGGGGCTTGGATAGACTATGGCTACACCTTC.

The chain joins TRBV7-2 to TRBJ2-7; TRBD2 is a possible D gene (6 bases). Trimming shortened V by 5 bases and J by 0 bases, and 17 bases separated the two germline ends. CDR3 size: 16 residues. CDR1 and CDR2 from the germline V gene are SGHTA and FQGNSA. This CDR3 reads CASSRRSSVYSYEQYF. CDR3 sequence (DNA): TGTGCCAGCAGCCGTAGATCTAGCGTCTACTCCTACGAGCAGTACTTC.

The chain employs TRBV24-1 and TRBJ2-6; D uncertain. The V gene's germline CDR1 is KGHDR and CDR2 SFDVKD. This CDR3 has 14 residues. Between the trimmed V and J ends, which lost 5 bases and 8 bases, there was a span of 12 bases. CDR3 sequence reads: CATSAPPETNVLTF. The CDR3 DNA sequence: TGTGCCACCAGTGCGCCGCCAGAGACCAACGTCCTGACTTTC.

V usage is TRBV21-1 and J usage is TRBJ2-1; the table's D gene call, TRBD1, was not cross checked with the DNA. TRBV21-1 is listed as a pseudogene. The CDR3 loop spans 16 amino acids. The CDR3 sequence: CASLPRDRRPQETQFF. The DNA of the CDR3 is TGTGCCAGTCTGCCCCGGGACAGGAGGCCTCAAGAGACCCAGTTCTTC.

The V and J genes are TRBV27 and TRBJ1-6, with 8 bases matching TRBD1. The J segment lost 14 bases and the V segment lost 6 bases, leaving 15 bases of the junction unmatched. The CDR3 is made up of 15 amino acids. Looked up from germline, CDR1 is MNHEY and CDR2 is SMNVEV (reference sequence). The CDR3 sequence is CASSPAGTGLKTLHF. CDR3 sequence (DNA): TGTGCCAGCAGCCCTGCCGGGACAGGATTGAAAACCCTCCACTTT.

V usage is TRBV2 and J usage is TRBJ1-2; TRBD1 aligns across 9 bases. Germline-derived CDR1 and CDR2 are SNHLY and FYNNEI. This CDR3 contains 17 residues. V shed 3 bases and J 1 base; nucleotides not matched to a gene: 9. CDR3 sequence (DNA): TGTGCCAGCAGTGAGCCGGGACAGGGCCCAATTAACTATGGCTACACCTTC. Its protein product is CASSEPGQGPINYGYTF.

The chain carries TRBV3-1 and TRBJ2-7; the D call may be TRBD1 or TRBD2 (5 bases each). The germline CDR1 and CDR2 sequences are LGHDT and YNNKEL (reference sequence). The CDR3 covers 15 residues. Trimming cost V 1 base and J 3 bases, with 13 bases left between them. CDR3: CASSQGDLSLYEQYF. The CDR3 coding sequence is TGTGCCAGCAGCCAAGGGGACCTCTCTCTCTACGAGCAGTACTTC.

This clonotype was counted between two and nine times. The V gene is TRBV7-9, the J gene TRBJ2-7, with a possible D match to TRBD2 (7 bases). Germline lookup yields CDR1 SEHNR and CDR2 FQNEAQ (reference sequence). Deletions cut 5 bases from V and 2 bases from J, with 19 bases between. This CDR3 comprises 16 residues. CDR3 loop: CASSRGGGPRTYEQYF. The CDR3 nucleotides are TGTGCCAGCAGCCGGGGAGGGGGTCCCAGGACCTACGAGCAGTACTTC.